This T cell receptor beta chain came from a study of T cell responses to AZD1222 COVID-19 vaccine. The study, taken as a whole, reports: The donor cohort was predominantly white British with a female majority, and clonal diversity may have been underestimated.

Profiled with immunoSEQ multiplex PCR; TCRdb holds only in-frame clones, not every one. This repertoire includes under 150,000 clones. The CDR3 loop spans 14 amino acids. V was shortened by 1 base and J by 6 bases, with 12 bases between the two germline ends. Germline lookup yields CDR1 SGHTA and CDR2 FQGNSA. Note on this clone: Its target is unknown.

The clonotype was recovered from an adult in good health. The V and J genes are TRBV7-2 and TRBJ1-2; D is possibly TRBD1 (5 bases). The material sequenced was peripheral blood. For the CDR3, the DNA is TGTGCCAGCAGCTTAGGTGGATGGGGGAATGGCTACACCTTC. This sequence encodes CASSLGGWGNGYTF. Together with reference TRBV7-2 and TRBJ1-2, the CDR3 gives the full variable domain: GAGVSQSPSNKVTEKGKDVELRCDPISGHTALYWYRQSLGQGLEFLIYFQGNSAPDKSGLPSDRFSAERTGGSVSTLTIQRTQQEDSAVYLCASSLGGWGNGYTFGSGTRLTVV.